The 8 T cell receptor beta chains listed next were all sequenced from one sample in a study of shared clonotypes between healthy human individuals. Produced via immunoSEQ multiplex PCR; TCRdb's table is partial and in-frame only. The sample contains about 680,000 clones, roughly nine tenths of which appear only once. Naive CD8 cells were CD45RO-negative, positively selected for CCR7, excluding terminally differentiated effector memory CD45RA+ cells. The specimen sequenced was naive CD8+ T cells sorted from blood. The receptors stem from a young man in good health.

In the case of this clone: Other nucleotide sequences from this sample produce the same CDR3. The CDR3 bases are TGCGCCAGCAGCCAGGGGACAGGGGAGAACACTGAAGCTTTCTTT. This sequence encodes CASSQGTGENTEAFF. V gene TRBV4-1 combines with J gene TRBJ1-1, with 10 bases identical to TRBD1. Germline CDR1 and CDR2: MGHRA and YSYEKL. The J segment lost 1 base and the V segment lost 3 bases, leaving 2 bases of the junction unmatched. This CDR3 is built from 15 residues.

J is TRBJ2-7 and V is TRBV25-1; TRBD1 aligns across 8 bases. This CDR3 contains 16 residues. J lost 6 bases, V lost 0 bases, and 10 bases had no gene match. Looked up from germline, CDR1 is MGHDK and CDR2 is SYGVNS. Here the CDR3 DNA reads TGTGCCAGCAGTGAATATTGGAGACAGGGGTTCTGCGAGCAGTACTTC. Its translation is CASSEYWRQGFCEQYF.

J is TRBJ2-3 and V is TRBV7-9, with D uncertain. Per germline, CDR1 SEHNR and CDR2 FQNEAQ (reference sequence). Trimming took off 2 bases at V and 4 bases at J, with 7 bases between the two ends. The CDR3 is 13 amino acids. This chain's CDR3 is CASSLSVADTQYF. DNA of the CDR3: TGTGCCAGCAGCTTATCAGTCGCAGATACGCAGTATTTT.

The gene calls are TRBV5-4 and TRBJ2-3; 7 nucleotides line up with TRBD2. This CDR3 is built from 15 residues. Germline V lookup: CDR1 SGHNT, CDR2 YYREEE (reference sequence). V was clipped by 0 bases and J by 0 bases; unmatched bases: 1. CDR3 coding DNA: TGTGCCAGCAGCTTGGAAGCGGGAAGCACAGATACGCAGTATTTT. Translation gives CASSLEAGSTDTQYF.

This chain joins TRBV21-1 and TRBJ2-7; TRBD1, the table's D call, lacks a check against the DNA. TRBV21-1 is described as a pseudogene. The CDR3 covers 17 residues. CDR3 residues: CASSKRSPGQGLYEQYF. The CDR3 coding sequence is TGTGCCAGCAGCAAAAGGTCCCCGGGACAGGGCCTCTACGAGCAGTACTTC.

The CDR3 DNA sequence: TGTGCCAGCAGCGGAGGGAGACAGTCGAACACTGAAGCTTTCTTT. Residues: CASSGGRQSNTEAFF. The chain carries TRBV11-2 and TRBJ1-1; TRBD1 might be the D (5 bases). V dropped 5 bases and J dropped 1 base, with 14 bases sitting between them. The CDR3 is made up of 15 amino acids. Germline-derived CDR1 and CDR2 are SGHAT and FQNNGV.

Details on this clone: The same CDR3 also results from other DNA sequences found in this sample. The rearrangement joins TRBV29-1 to TRBJ2-7; TRBD2 matches at 10 bases. The germline CDR1 and CDR2 sequences are SQVTM and ANQGSEA. This CDR3 spans 14 amino acids. Germline trimming cut 3 bases from V and 0 bases from J; bases unmatched to any gene: 2. The DNA for the CDR3 is TGCAGCGTTGAGACTAGCGGGCCCTCCTACGAGCAGTACTTC. Its protein product is CSVETSGPSYEQYF.

The rearrangement uses TRBV5-6 and TRBJ2-3; 11 positions agree with TRBD2. Germline V CDR1 and CDR2: SGHDT, YYEEEE. V gave up 2 bases and J gave up 2 bases; unmatched junction bases: 1. This CDR3 comprises 15 residues. This chain's CDR3 is CASSLLAGATDTQYF. The DNA for the CDR3 is TGTGCCAGCAGCTTACTAGCGGGAGCCACAGATACGCAGTATTTT. Together with reference TRBV5-6 and TRBJ2-3, the CDR3 gives the full variable domain: DAGVTQSPTHLIKTRGQQVTLRCSPKSGHDTVSWYQQALGQGPQFIFQYYEEEERQRGNFPDRFSGHQFPNYSSELNVNALLLGDSALYLCASSLLAGATDTQYFGPGTRLTVL.